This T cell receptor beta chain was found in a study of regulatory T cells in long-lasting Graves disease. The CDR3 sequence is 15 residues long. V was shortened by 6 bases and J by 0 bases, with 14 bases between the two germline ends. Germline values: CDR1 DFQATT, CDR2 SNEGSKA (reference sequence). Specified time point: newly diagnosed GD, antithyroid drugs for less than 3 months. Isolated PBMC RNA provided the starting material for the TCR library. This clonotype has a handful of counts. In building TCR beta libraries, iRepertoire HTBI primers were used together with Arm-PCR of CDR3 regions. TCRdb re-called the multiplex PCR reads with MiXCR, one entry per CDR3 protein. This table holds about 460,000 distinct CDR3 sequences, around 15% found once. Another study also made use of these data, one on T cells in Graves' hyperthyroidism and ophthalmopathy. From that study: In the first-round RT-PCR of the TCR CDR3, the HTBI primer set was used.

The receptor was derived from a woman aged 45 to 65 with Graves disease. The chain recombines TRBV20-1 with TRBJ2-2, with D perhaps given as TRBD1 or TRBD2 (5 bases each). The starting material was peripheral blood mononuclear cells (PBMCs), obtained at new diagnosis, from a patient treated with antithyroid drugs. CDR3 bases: TGCAGTGCCCGAGGGGCAGGGACGAACACCGGGGAGCTGTTTTTT. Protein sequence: CSARGAGTNTGELFF.